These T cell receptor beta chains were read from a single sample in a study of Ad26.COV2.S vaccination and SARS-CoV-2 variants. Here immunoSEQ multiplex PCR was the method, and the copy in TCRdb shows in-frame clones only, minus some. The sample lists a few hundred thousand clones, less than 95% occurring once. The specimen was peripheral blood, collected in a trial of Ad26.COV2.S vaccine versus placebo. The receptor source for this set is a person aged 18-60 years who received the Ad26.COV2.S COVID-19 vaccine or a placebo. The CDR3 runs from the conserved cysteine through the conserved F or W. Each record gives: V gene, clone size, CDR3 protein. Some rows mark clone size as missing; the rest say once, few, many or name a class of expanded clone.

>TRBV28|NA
CASSLLRSSYNEQFF
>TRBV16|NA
CASSAMGQGVGYTEAFF
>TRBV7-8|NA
CASSPRRERWYEQYF
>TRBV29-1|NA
CSVGSGRYGGELFF
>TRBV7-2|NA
CASSFRLAAWDEQYF
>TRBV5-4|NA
CASSDPGTNGEQFF
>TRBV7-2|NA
CASSREIGITDTQYF
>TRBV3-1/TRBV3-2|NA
CASSQESASSLEQYF
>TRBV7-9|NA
CASSLGDHSNEKLFF
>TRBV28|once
CASSLHVGTGLDQPQHF
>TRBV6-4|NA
CASRLAGDTGELFF
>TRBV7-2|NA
CASQGRGEGYGYTF
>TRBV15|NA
CATSRGTGINQPQHF
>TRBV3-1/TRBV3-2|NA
CASSHRGLLPYEQYF
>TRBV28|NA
CASSLGTGVSGANVLTF
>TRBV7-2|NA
CASNRAGGSNQPQHF
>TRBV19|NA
CASRASGSRYNEQFF
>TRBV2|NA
CARGPYGYTF
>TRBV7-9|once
CASSPELDEQYF
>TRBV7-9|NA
CASSLSGNSYEQYF
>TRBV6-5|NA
CASSPLAGGTDTQYF
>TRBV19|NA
CASSIGRDPTYEQYF
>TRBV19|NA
CASSIGQSYEQYF
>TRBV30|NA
CAWTQGAVYGYTF
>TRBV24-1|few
CATSDRRTYGYTF
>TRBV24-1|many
CATSKGPTGEQFF
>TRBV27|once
CASGSGSYEQYF
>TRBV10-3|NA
CAISSGSGYEQYF
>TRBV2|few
CASRVQGTGELFF
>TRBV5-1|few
CASSPWTGDYEQYF
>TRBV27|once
CASSPWGSVADTQYF
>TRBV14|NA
CASNPAGGYYNEQFF
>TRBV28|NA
CASSTSSYNEQFF
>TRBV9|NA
CASSVEQGGSTGELFF
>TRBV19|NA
CACQGNYGYTF